This T cell receptor beta chain was profiled in a study of tumor-infiltrating lymphocytes in primary liver carcinoma. General study results and limits: Tumors significantly exceeded blood in top-250-clone fraction (p = 0.039). Compared with tumor region pairs, tumor-adjacent and tumor-blood pairs overlapped less.

For each extraction, RNA and DNA were obtained together from 20-30 mg of unsorted bulk tissue. The V gene lost 4 bases and the J gene lost 4 bases, with 17 bases spanning the gap. Germline V CDR1 and CDR2: MNHNS, SASEGT. The length of the CDR3 is 16 residues. Total RNA (around 510 ng) served as template for TCR beta cDNA synthesis primed by a constant-region primer. Three nested multiplex PCR rounds of slightly modified ARM-PCR generated TCR beta libraries. The first two PCR rounds, approximately 11 cycles each, used TRBV1-TRBV30 forward primers and a C-beta reverse primer. TCRdb re-analysed the multiplex PCR reads in MiXCR, keeping a single row per CDR3 protein. The sample records about 120,000 distinct CDR3 sequences, around 70% being singletons. Points on this clonotype: As yet, its antigen is unknown.

This clonotype was obtained from a woman in her fifties or sixties with primary liver carcinoma and hepatitis B virus infection. The chain couples TRBV6-1 to TRBJ2-4, with D perhaps TRBD1 or TRBD2 (5 bases each). The material sequenced was tumor-adjacent normal liver tissue. This CDR3 is CASSGQTRLRKNIQYF. The CDR3 nucleotides read TGTGCCAGCAGTGGACAGACGCGACTAAGGAAAAACATTCAGTACTTC.